A single TCR beta chain is shown here with its context. The CDR3 contains 15 residues. Trimming removed 5 bases from V and 7 bases from J; junction bases left unmatched: 4. Germline V gene data show CDR1 as SGHTA and CDR2 as FQGTGA. The data were obtained in a study of blood T cell repertoires in COVID-19. Across the whole study: Sites across the United States, Italy and Spain contributed samples from acute and convalescent COVID-19.

TCRdb keeps only in-frame clones here, not all; method: immunoSEQ multiplex PCR. In the table there are tens of thousands of clones, approximately 85% of which are singletons. This sequence was found in a man aged 45 to 65 with COVID-19, enrolled during active disease. Specimen: peripheral blood. The V and J genes are TRBV7-3 and TRBJ2-1, with TRBD2 matching 14 bases. The CDR3 is CASSRGTSGRNEQFF. The CDR3 DNA follows: TGTGCCAGCAGCCGAGGGACTAGCGGGAGAAATGAGCAGTTCTTC.